A single sample is the source of the 30 T cell receptor beta chains below, sequenced in a study of beta chain features in type 1 diabetes. General observations from the study: Moderate but significant shortening of TCRB CDR3s was recorded in all four CD4+ subsets from Type 1 diabetes patients.

No antigen has been assigned to these receptors. The investigators reverse transcribed all of the isolated RNA, so they sequenced expressed TCRB transcripts. Sequencing was performed with immunoSEQ multiplex PCR; in TCRdb, only in-frame clones are kept and a portion is missing. The sample contains a few hundred thousand clones, about 14% of which appear only once. Input material: naive CD4+ T cells from blood. The source is a man between 25 and 39 years old with type 1 diabetes.

The rearrangement links TRBV5-1 to TRBJ2-2; tentatively, D is TRBD1 (6 bases). Between the trimmed V and J ends, which lost 5 bases and 3 bases, there was a span of 17 bases. This CDR3 has 16 residues. Germline V gene data show CDR1 as SGHRS and CDR2 as YFSETQ. DNA of the CDR3: TGCGCCAGCAGAGGCAGGGGCCCCAAGGACACCGGGGAGCTGTTTTTT. This codes for CASRGRGPKDTGELFF.

A few counts support this clone. The V and J genes are TRBV10-3 and TRBJ2-7; TRBD2 agrees at 14 bases. V dropped 6 bases and J dropped 2; count of bases not matched to a gene: 6. CDR1 and CDR2 from the germline V gene are ENHRY and SYGVKD. This CDR3 comprises 16 residues. As DNA, the CDR3 is TGTGCCATCAGCTCGGGACTAGCGGGGGACACCTACGAGCAGTACTTC. It is translated as CAISSGLAGDTYEQYF.

The sample holds a few counts of this clone. The V call is TRBV25-1, the J call TRBJ2-5; D is uncertain. Germline V CDR1 and CDR2: MGHDK, SYGVNS. Trimming removed 5 bases from V and 4 bases from J, with 17 bases in between. The CDR3 contains 15 residues. The CDR3 reads CASSSWVGLGETQYF. For the CDR3, the DNA is TGTGCCAGCAGTAGCTGGGTTGGGCTGGGAGAGACCCAGTACTTC.

A note on this clone: Additional DNA sequences in this sample encode the identical CDR3. The V gene is TRBV5-1, the J gene TRBJ2-7; 7 bases agree with TRBD1. The CDR3 loop spans 13 amino acids. CDR1 and CDR2 from the germline V gene are SGHRS and YFSETQ. V was clipped by 3 bases and J by 3 bases; unmatched bases: 3. The CDR3 loop reads CASSSRQGYEQYF. CDR3 in DNA: TGCGCCAGCAGCTCGCGACAGGGCTACGAGCAGTACTTC.

In its sample, this clone was seen a few times. CDR3 loop: CASSLTSGAGADTQYF. The CDR3 DNA reads as TGTGCCAGCAGCTTGACCTCAGGGGCGGGTGCAGATACGCAGTATTTT. This chain uses TRBV5-6 with TRBJ2-3; D is possibly TRBD1 (6 bases). CDR1 SGHDT and CDR2 YYEEEE come from the germline V gene. The V gene lost 1 base and the J gene lost 4 bases, with 16 bases spanning the gap. The CDR3 loop spans 16 amino acids.

This chain joins TRBV6-5 and TRBJ1-2; D unresolved. Germline V gene sequence: CDR1 MNHEY, CDR2 SVGAGI. There are 15 residues in the CDR3. Trimming took 0 bases from V and 4 from J, leaving 12 bases between them. In nucleotides, the CDR3 is TGTGCCAGCAGTTACTCCCGACTGGTGGGCTATGGCTACACCTTC. Amino acids: CASSYSRLVGYGYTF.

This clone was counted only a few times. The chain is built from TRBV19 and TRBJ2-3, with 10 bases that match TRBD1. Germline V gene lookup returns CDR1 LNHDA and CDR2 SQIVND (reference sequence). The CDR3 loop spans 15 amino acids. V was clipped by 7 bases and J by 1 base; unmatched bases: 5. Written as DNA, the CDR3 is TGTGCCAGTACCGACAGGGGGCACGGCACAGATACGCAGTATTTT. This sequence encodes CASTDRGHGTDTQYF. Together with reference TRBV19 and TRBJ2-3, the CDR3 gives the full variable domain: DGGITQSPKYLFRKEGQNVTLSCEQNLNHDAMYWYRQDPGQGLRLIYYSQIVNDFQKGDIAEGYSVSREKKESFPLTVTSAQKNPTAFYLCASTDRGHGTDTQYFGPGTRLTVL.

V usage is TRBV23-1 and J usage is TRBJ2-7; TRBD1 matches 10 bases. TRBV23-1 has ORF status, its function being uncertain. The trim removed 3 bases at V and 2 bases at J, leaving 25 bases unmatched. The CDR3 runs 22 residues. CDR3 loop: CASSQPLPLGQGTAEPPYEQYF. The DNA of the CDR3 is TGCGCCAGCAGTCAGCCCCTTCCATTGGGACAGGGGACGGCGGAACCGCCCTACGAGCAGTACTTC.

This clone was seen a few times. The chain carries TRBV6-6 and TRBJ1-5, with 9 bases identical to TRBD1. Germline trimming cut 0 bases from V and 6 bases from J; bases unmatched to any gene: 3. Looked up from germline, CDR1 is MNHNY and CDR2 is SVGAGI (reference sequence). CDR3 size: 15 residues. CDR3 region: CASSYSGDRVQPQHF. The CDR3 DNA is TGTGCCAGCAGTTACTCGGGGGACAGGGTTCAGCCCCAGCATTTT.

This clone was counted between two and nine times. The J gene is TRBJ2-1, the V gene TRBV23-1, with TRBD1 as a possible D gene (5 bases). TRBV23-1 is identified as an open reading frame with a role that is uncertain. V was pared by 8 bases and J by 6 bases, with 17 bases between. This CDR3 is built from 14 residues. CDR3 in DNA: TGCGCCAGCGATCACAGGTGTATGGGCAATGAGCAGTTCTTC. Amino acids: CASDHRCMGNEQFF.

This clone came up a few times. The J gene is TRBJ2-5, the V gene TRBV7-9; D not certain. The CDR3 length is 12 residues. Per germline, CDR1 SEHNR and CDR2 FQNEAQ (reference sequence). V gave up 1 base and J gave up 5 bases, with 5 bases separating them. In DNA form, the CDR3 reads TGTGCCAGCAGCTTAGTCGCGGAGACCCAGTACTTC. It encodes CASSLVAETQYF.

Only a few counts were recorded for this clone. The chain's CDR3 is CASSLNQGPDTQYF. The CDR3 nucleotides read TGTGCCAGCAGTTTAAACCAGGGGCCAGATACGCAGTATTTT. The J gene is TRBJ2-3, the V gene TRBV28, with a weak D call TRBD1 (6 bases). Trimming took off 2 bases at V and 4 bases at J, with 10 bases between the two ends. The CDR3 contains 14 residues. The V gene's germline CDR1 is MDHEN and CDR2 SYDVKM.

V usage is TRBV2 and J usage is TRBJ2-7; D remains ambiguous. The V and J ends lost 5 bases and 3 bases respectively, with 5 bases between them. Germline lookup yields CDR1 SNHLY and CDR2 FYNNEI. The CDR3 length is 11 residues. The CDR3 DNA is TGTGCCAGCAGTACAAACTACGAGCAGTACTTC. Its translation is CASSTNYEQYF.

The gene calls are TRBV29-1 and TRBJ2-7; 7 nucleotides agree with TRBD1. Trimming removed 7 bases from V and 2 bases from J; junction bases left unmatched: 8. The germline V gene has CDR1 SQVTM and CDR2 ANQGSEA. The CDR3 is 13 residues long. DNA of the CDR3: TGCAGCGCAGGGGGTCAGGGGGCCTACGAGCAGTACTTC. Residues: CSAGGQGAYEQYF.

V is TRBV7-8 and J is TRBJ2-5; weak D call: TRBD1 (6 bases). The germline V gene has CDR1 SGHVS and CDR2 FQNEAQ. The CDR3 runs 15 residues. V lost 0 bases and J 2 bases, leaving 10 bases between the germline ends. This CDR3 is CASSLAGQPQETQYF. For the CDR3, the DNA is TGTGCCAGCAGCTTAGCAGGACAGCCTCAAGAGACCCAGTACTTC.

This clone has only a few counts. The gene calls are TRBV7-9 and TRBJ2-5, with D tentatively TRBD1 (6 bases). Germline V gene sequence: CDR1 SEHNR, CDR2 FQNEAQ (reference sequence). Deletions cut 3 bases from V and 0 bases from J, with 11 bases between. The CDR3 length is 15 residues. The CDR3 sequence is CASSLGDINQETQYF. As DNA, the CDR3 is TGTGCCAGCAGCTTGGGGGACATAAACCAAGAGACCCAGTACTTC.

The CDR3 sequence is CSVVAEVAKNIQYF. CDR3 in DNA: TGCAGCGTTGTAGCAGAAGTAGCCAAAAACATTCAGTACTTC. The chain is built from TRBV29-1 and TRBJ2-4; D ambiguous. This CDR3 spans 14 amino acids. Trimming shortened V by 4 bases and J by 0 bases, and 10 bases separated the two germline ends. The germline CDR1 and CDR2 sequences are SQVTM and ANQGSEA.

This clone occurred a few times. CDR3 nucleotides: TGTGCCAGCAGCTTAGGGACAGGGGAATACGAGCAGTACTTC. It translates to CASSLGTGEYEQYF. V usage is TRBV7-2 and J usage is TRBJ2-7; 9 bases match TRBD1. Germline V gives CDR1 SGHTA, CDR2 FQGNSA. The CDR3 length is 14 residues. V gave up 1 base and J gave up 4 bases; unmatched junction bases: 2.

This clone was seen a handful of times. The V and J genes are TRBV29-1 and TRBJ1-4, with D tentatively TRBD1 (6 bases). The CDR3 sequence is 14 residues long. Germline CDR1 and CDR2: SQVTM and ANQGSEA. The V end lost 5 bases, the J end lost 1 base, and 11 bases lay between the germline ends. This CDR3 reads CSVPARGTNEKLFF. CDR3 nucleotides: TGCAGCGTTCCCGCCAGGGGAACTAATGAAAAACTGTTTTTT. The full variable domain, completed using reference TRBV29-1 and TRBJ1-4, is SAVISQKPSRDICQRGTSLTIQCQVDSQVTMMFWYRQQPGQSLTLIATANQGSEATYESGFVIDKFPISRPNLTFSTLTVSNMSPEDSSIYLCSVPARGTNEKLFFGSGTQLSVL.

This clone has just a few counts. The chain links TRBV5-1 to TRBJ2-7; TRBD2 agrees at 12 bases. Germline CDR1 reads SGHRS; CDR2 reads YFSETQ. Trimming cost V 4 bases and J 4 bases; bases outside gene matches: 3. The CDR3 consists of 14 residues. CDR3 sequence reads: CASSKTSGSYEQYF. DNA for the CDR3: TGCGCCAGCAGCAAGACTAGCGGGAGTTACGAGCAGTACTTC.

This clone came up a few times. The rearrangement joins TRBV2 to TRBJ2-7; 16 bases are a match to TRBD2. The germline V gene has CDR1 SNHLY and CDR2 FYNNEI. The CDR3 extends over 18 amino acids. Trimming removed 2 bases from V and 2 bases from J; junction bases left unmatched: 6. CDR3 in amino acids: CASSEIPGLAGGPYEQYF. The CDR3 nucleotides read TGTGCCAGCAGTGAAATTCCGGGACTAGCGGGAGGGCCCTACGAGCAGTACTTC.

The chain recombines TRBV5-1 with TRBJ2-2; 7 nucleotides agree with TRBD2. V shed 7 bases, J shed 0 bases, and the junction held 9 bases outside the gene matches. Germline assignment: CDR1 SGHRS and CDR2 YFSETQ. This CDR3 is built from 16 residues. CDR3 sequence reads: CASRGGPSSNTGELFF. As DNA, the CDR3 is TGCGCCAGCCGGGGAGGGCCATCCTCGAACACCGGGGAGCTGTTTTTT.

The chain links TRBV4-1 to TRBJ2-3; a weak D match, TRBD2 (5 bases). The ends were cut back, 3 bases at V and 0 bases at J, with 10 bases in the middle. The CDR3 runs 15 residues. Looked up from germline, CDR1 is MGHRA and CDR2 is YSYEKL. In nucleotides, the CDR3 is TGCGCCAGCAGCCAGGACTGGCTTAGCACAGATACGCAGTATTTT. Its protein is CASSQDWLSTDTQYF.

J is TRBJ1-2 and V is TRBV2, with D hard to call. This CDR3 has 13 amino acids. The germline gives CDR1 SNHLY, CDR2 FYNNEI. Trimming cost V 5 bases and J 4 bases, with 11 bases left between them. The CDR3 DNA reads as TGTGCCAGCAGTCTTGAGGTTTCCTATGGCTACACCTTC. Translated, it gives CASSLEVSYGYTF.

This clone has only a few counts. This chain connects TRBV19 to TRBJ2-5, with a tentative D call TRBD2 (6 bases). This CDR3 has 11 residues. Germline V gene data show CDR1 as LNHDA and CDR2 as SQIVND (reference sequence). Deletions cut 1 base from V and 9 bases from J, with 6 bases between. DNA for the CDR3: TGTGCCAGTAGTATAGGGGAGGCCCAGTACTTC. Translating gives CASSIGEAQYF. Filled out from reference TRBV19 and TRBJ2-5, the complete variable domain reads DGGITQSPKYLFRKEGQNVTLSCEQNLNHDAMYWYRQDPGQGLRLIYYSQIVNDFQKGDIAEGYSVSREKKESFPLTVTSAQKNPTAFYLCASSIGEAQYFGPGTRLLVL.

The V and J genes are TRBV18 and TRBJ1-1; no clear D. Germline values: CDR1 KGHSH, CDR2 LQKENI. Deletions cut 11 bases from V and 1 base from J, with 14 bases between. The CDR3 length is 13 residues. The CDR3 sequence: CASSEGPNTEAFF. The CDR3 bases are TGTGCCTCTTCGGAGGGCCCGAACACTGAAGCTTTCTTT.

This rearrangement joins TRBV7-2 to TRBJ2-7, with a possible D match to TRBD2 (5 bases). The germline gives CDR1 SGHTA, CDR2 FQGNSA. Between the trimmed V and J ends, which lost 5 bases and 4 bases, there was a span of 15 bases. CDR3 length: 14 amino acids. As DNA, the CDR3 is TGTGCCAGCAGCCTAGGCGGGCCGAGGTACGAGCAGTACTTC. This translates into CASSLGGPRYEQYF.

Only a few counts were recorded for this clone. This chain uses TRBV18 with TRBJ2-1; TRBD1 matches at 7 bases. Losses at the gene ends were 2 bases for V and 7 bases for J; bases not matched to a gene: 14. This CDR3 region has 17 residues. Germline V gives CDR1 KGHSH, CDR2 LQKENI. CDR3 sequence: CASSPSSQGVFGNEQFF. Written as DNA, the CDR3 is TGTGCCAGCTCACCATCTAGCCAGGGGGTGTTTGGGAATGAGCAGTTCTTC.

V usage is TRBV6-5 and J usage is TRBJ2-1; the match to TRBD2 covers 12 bases. Germline V gene data show CDR1 as MNHEY and CDR2 as SVGAGI. The CDR3 length is 15 residues. J lost 7 bases, V lost 4 bases, and 5 bases had no gene match. For the CDR3, the DNA is TGTGCCAGCAGTTCCGGACTAGCGGGGAAAAATGAGCAGTTCTTC. Its protein is CASSSGLAGKNEQFF.

This clone was recorded a few times. The rearrangement links TRBV18 to TRBJ2-7; TRBD1 aligns across 7 bases. Losses at the gene ends were 3 bases for V and 1 base for J; bases not matched to a gene: 3. The CDR3 consists of 14 residues. Germline V CDR1 and CDR2: KGHSH, LQKENI. The CDR3: CASSPGTDSYEQYF. The CDR3 coding sequence is TGTGCCAGCTCACCCGGGACAGATTCCTACGAGCAGTACTTC.